These 2 T cell receptor beta chains were all obtained from the same sample, sequenced in a study of cytomegalovirus exposure and HLA in healthy donors. 13 Jbeta primers and 60 Vbeta primers were used for the PCR. Clones were read by immunoSEQ multiplex PCR, and TCRdb kept only the in-frame ones, dropping some. The profile covers about 140,000 clones, with around 75% appearing a single time and roughly 1.7% taken by the ten largest. Source material: PBMCs. These receptors all come from a woman in her twenties or thirties in good health and CMV-seronegative.

This clone was recorded a few times. The chain has TRBV9 and TRBJ2-3; TRBD2 aligns across 13 bases. V trimming: 4 bases; J trimming: 4 bases; junction bases outside the gene matches: 12. Germline V CDR1 and CDR2: SGDLS, YYNGEE. The CDR3 is 18 amino acids. CDR3 loop: CASSPGRLAGGGSDTQYF. CDR3 DNA sequence: TGTGCCAGCAGCCCGGGGCGACTAGCGGGGGGAGGGTCAGATACGCAGTATTTT.

The rearrangement links TRBV18 to TRBJ2-1; the match to TRBD1 covers 10 bases. V shed 2 bases and J 2 bases; nucleotides not matched to a gene: 6. The CDR3 covers 17 residues. Germline V CDR1 and CDR2: KGHSH, LQKENI. CDR3 sequence (DNA): TGTGCCAGCTCACCAAGCCCCGGGACAGGGGCCTACAATGAGCAGTTCTTC. Amino acids: CASSPSPGTGAYNEQFF.